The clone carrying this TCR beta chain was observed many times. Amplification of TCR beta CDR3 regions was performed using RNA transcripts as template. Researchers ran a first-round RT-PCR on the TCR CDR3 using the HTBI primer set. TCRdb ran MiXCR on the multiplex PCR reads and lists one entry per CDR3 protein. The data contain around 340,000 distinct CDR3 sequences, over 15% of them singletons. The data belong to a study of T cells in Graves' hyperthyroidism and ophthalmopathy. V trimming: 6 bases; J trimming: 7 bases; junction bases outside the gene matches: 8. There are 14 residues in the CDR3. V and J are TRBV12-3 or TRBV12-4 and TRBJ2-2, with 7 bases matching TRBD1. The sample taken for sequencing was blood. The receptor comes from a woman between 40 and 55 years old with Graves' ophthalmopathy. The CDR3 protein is CASRQTTGIGELFF. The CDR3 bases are TGTGCCAGCAGGCAGACGACAGGGATCGGGGAGCTGTTTTTT.